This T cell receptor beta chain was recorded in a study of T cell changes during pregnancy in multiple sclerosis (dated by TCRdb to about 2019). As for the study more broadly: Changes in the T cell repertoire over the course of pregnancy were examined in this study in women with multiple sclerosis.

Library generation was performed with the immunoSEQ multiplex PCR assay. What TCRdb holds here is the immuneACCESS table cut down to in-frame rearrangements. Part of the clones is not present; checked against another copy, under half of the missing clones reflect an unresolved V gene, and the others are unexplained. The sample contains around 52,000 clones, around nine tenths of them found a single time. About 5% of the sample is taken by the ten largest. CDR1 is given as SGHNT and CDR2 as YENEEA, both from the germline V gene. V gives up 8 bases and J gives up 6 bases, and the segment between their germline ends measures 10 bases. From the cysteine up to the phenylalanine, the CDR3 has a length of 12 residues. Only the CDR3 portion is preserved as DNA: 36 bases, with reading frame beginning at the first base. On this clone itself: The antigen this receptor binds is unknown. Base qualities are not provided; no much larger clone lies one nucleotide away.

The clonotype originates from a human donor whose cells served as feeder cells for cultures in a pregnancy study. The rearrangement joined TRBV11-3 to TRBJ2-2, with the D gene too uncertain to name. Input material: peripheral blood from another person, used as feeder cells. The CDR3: CASGQTPGELFF. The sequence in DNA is TGTGCCAGCGGGCAGACTCCCGGGGAGCTGTTTTTT.